A selection of T cell receptor beta chains follows, all from one sample in a study of cytomegalovirus exposure and HLA in healthy donors. Profiled with immunoSEQ multiplex PCR; TCRdb holds only in-frame clones, not every one. The sample lists approximately 120,000 clones; roughly 67% were seen once. Sequencing input: PBMCs. These receptors were obtained from a man between 35 and 55 years old in good health and CMV-seronegative. Each CDR3 is given with its conserved first and last residue. The order of the fields is clone size, D gene, V gene, J gene, CDR3 DNA, CDR3 protein. A D gene is named only where the DNA matches it firmly. Clone size, where shown, is once, few, many, or a class for clones that have expanded.

>-|-|TRBV9|TRBJ2-7
TGTGCCAGCAGCGTAGCGGGATCAACTGAGCAGTACTTC
CASSVAGSTEQYF
>-|TRBD1|TRBV19|TRBJ1-5
TGTGCCAGTAGCGACAGGGGCAATCAGCCCCAGCATTTT
CASSDRGNQPQHF
>once|-|TRBV15|TRBJ2-2
TGTGCCACCAGCAGCCTTACAGGGTCCACCGGGGAGCTGTTTTTT
CATSSLTGSTGELFF
>-|-|TRBV5-8|TRBJ2-7
TGTGCCAGCAGCTTGGATCTTTCCTACGAGCAGTACTTC
CASSLDLSYEQYF
>-|TRBD1|TRBV2|TRBJ2-2
TGTGCCAGCAGGATGGGGACAGGGAATCCCACCGGGGAGCTGTTTTTT
CASRMGTGNPTGELFF
>-|TRBD1|TRBV7-2|TRBJ1-5
TGTGCCAGCAGCCAGGGGACAGGGAATCAGCCCCAGCATTTT
CASSQGTGNQPQHF
>-|-|TRBV28|TRBJ1-5
TGTGCCAGCAGTTCCCCAGGGGACAAGTATCAGCCCCAGCATTTT
CASSSPGDKYQPQHF
>-|TRBD1|TRBV5-6|TRBJ2-7
TGTGCCAGCAGCTTGTCGCAGGGGGCGAGCTACGAGCAGTACTTC
CASSLSQGASYEQYF
>-|TRBD1|TRBV2|TRBJ1-2
TGTGCCAGCAGTGACGCAGGGGGTAATGGCTACACCTTC
CASSDAGGNGYTF
>-|TRBD1|TRBV6-1|TRBJ1-5
TGTGCCAGCAGTGACCGGGACAGGGGAAGCCAGCCCCAGCATTTT
CASSDRDRGSQPQHF
>-|-|TRBV5-1|TRBJ2-7
TGCGCCAGCAGCTTGGGAGGGGAGGCCTACGAGCAGTACTTC
CASSLGGEAYEQYF
>-|-|TRBV19|TRBJ2-7
TGTGCCAGTAGTATAGGCGGCAGGGGCTACGAGCAGTACTTC
CASSIGGRGYEQYF
>-|TRBD1|TRBV12-5|TRBJ2-1
TGTGCTAGTGGTTTCGGGACAGGGGGTAGTAATGAGCAGTTCTTC
CASGFGTGGSNEQFF
>-|TRBD2|TRBV7-9|TRBJ2-3
TGTGCCCAAACCGCGGGGGGGAGCACAGATACGCAGTATTTT
CAQTAGGSTDTQYF
>-|TRBD2|TRBV7-2|TRBJ2-3
TGTGCCAGCAGTCCCATCCTCGCGGGGGGGGATACGCAGTATTTT
CASSPILAGGDTQYF
>-|-|TRBV7-8|TRBJ1-1
TGTGCCAGCAGCTTAGTTTTGGGGTGGGGGGTCACTGAAGCTTTCTTT
CASSLVLGWGVTEAFF
>-|TRBD1|TRBV29-1|TRBJ2-3
TGCAGCGTTAGGACAGGGGGTGGCACAGATACGCAGTATTTT
CSVRTGGGTDTQYF
>-|-|TRBV6-5|TRBJ2-7
TGTGCCAGCAGTTACGGGGCAGGGCTAACCTACGAGCAGTACTTC
CASSYGAGLTYEQYF
>-|TRBD1|TRBV7-2|TRBJ1-6
TGTGCCAGCAGAACCGGGACAGCCTATTCACCCCTCCACTTT
CASRTGTAYSPLHF
>few|-|TRBV5-4|TRBJ1-1
TGTGCCAGCAGCTTGGGCTGGCCAGCCGAGGGTTTCTTT
CASSLGWPAEGFF
>once|-|TRBV6-5|TRBJ2-6
TGTGCCAGCAGAACAGGAGGGTCTGGGGCCAACGTCCTGACTTTC
CASRTGGSGANVLTF
>-|-|TRBV28|TRBJ1-1
TGTGCCAGCAAGGGGGGGGAGGAATCTGAAGCTTTCTTT
CASKGGEESEAFF
>once|TRBD2|TRBV7-9|TRBJ2-7
TGTTCCAGCAGCTTGGTTCGACTAGCGGCCCCCTACGAGCAGTACTTC
CSSSLVRLAAPYEQYF
>-|TRBD1|TRBV14|TRBJ2-7
TGTGCCAGCAGCCGGAAAGGGACAGGGGGATTGGGCGAGCAGTACTTC
CASSRKGTGGLGEQYF
>-|TRBD1|TRBV28|TRBJ1-1
TGTGCCAGCAGGATGACAGGGACTGAAGCTTTCTTT
CASRMTGTEAFF
>-|-|TRBV4-1|TRBJ1-3
TGCGCCAGCAGCCGCAGAGTTGAGGGTGGAAACACCATATATTTT
CASSRRVEGGNTIYF
>-|-|TRBV11-2|TRBJ1-6
TGTGCCAGCAGCCCCAGCAACAGGGTATATTCCTATAATTCACCCCTCCACTTT
CASSPSNRVYSYNSPLHF
>-|-|TRBV15|TRBJ1-1
TGTGCCACCAGCAGAGATCTGAGGAACACTGAAGCTTTCTTT
CATSRDLRNTEAFF
>-|-|TRBV7-2|TRBJ2-5
TGTGCCAGCAGCAGCCGGAGGGGGGGAGGAGAGACCCAGTACTTC
CASSSRRGGGETQYF